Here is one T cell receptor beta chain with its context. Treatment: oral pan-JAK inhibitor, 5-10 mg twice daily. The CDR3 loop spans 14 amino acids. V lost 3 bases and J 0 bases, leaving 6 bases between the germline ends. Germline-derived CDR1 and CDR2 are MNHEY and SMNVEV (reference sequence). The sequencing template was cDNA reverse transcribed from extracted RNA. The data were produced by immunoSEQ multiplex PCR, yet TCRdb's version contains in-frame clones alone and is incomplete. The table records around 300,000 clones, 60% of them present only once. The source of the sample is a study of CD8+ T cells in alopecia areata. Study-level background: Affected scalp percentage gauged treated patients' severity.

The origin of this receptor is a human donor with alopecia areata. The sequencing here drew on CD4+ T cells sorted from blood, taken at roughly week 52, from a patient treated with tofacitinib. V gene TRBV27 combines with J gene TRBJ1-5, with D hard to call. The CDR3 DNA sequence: TGTGCCAGCAGTTTTTGGGGTAGCAATCAGCCCCAGCATTTT. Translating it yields CASSFWGSNQPQHF.